This T cell receptor (beta chain) emerged from a study of cytomegalovirus exposure and HLA in healthy donors. Sequencing used immunoSEQ multiplex PCR; TCRdb keeps in-frame clones, though not all of them. The sample yields over 200,000 clones, around nine tenths seen once. The donors belonged to the approximately 120-subject validation cohort, separate from the roughly 710-subject first cohort. The V gene's germline CDR1 is SQVTM and CDR2 ANQGSEA. There are 12 residues in the CDR3. Trimming stripped 5 bases from V and 4 bases from J, with 11 bases between. The clonotype comes from a woman younger than 35 in good health and CMV-seronegative. The J gene is TRBJ1-1, the V gene TRBV29-1, with a possible D match to TRBD1 (5 bases). Material for sequencing was PBMCs. This chain's CDR3 is CSVTDTSTEAFF. The DNA for the CDR3 is TGCAGCGTTACGGACACCTCCACTGAAGCTTTCTTT.